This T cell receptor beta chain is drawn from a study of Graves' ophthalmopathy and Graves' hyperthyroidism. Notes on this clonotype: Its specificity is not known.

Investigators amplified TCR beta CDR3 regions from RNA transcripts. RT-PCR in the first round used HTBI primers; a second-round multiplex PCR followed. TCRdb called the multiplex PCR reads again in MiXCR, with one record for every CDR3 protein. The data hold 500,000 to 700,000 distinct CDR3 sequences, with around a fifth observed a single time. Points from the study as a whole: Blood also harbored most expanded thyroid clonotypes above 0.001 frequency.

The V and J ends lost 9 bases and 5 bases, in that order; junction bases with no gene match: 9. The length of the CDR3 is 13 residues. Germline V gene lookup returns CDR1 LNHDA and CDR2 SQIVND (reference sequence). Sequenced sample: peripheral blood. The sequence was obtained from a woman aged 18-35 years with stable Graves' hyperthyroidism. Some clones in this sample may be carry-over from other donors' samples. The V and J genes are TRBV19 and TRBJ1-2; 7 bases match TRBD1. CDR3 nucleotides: TGTGCCAGCCGGGAGGGGGCTTGGTATGGCTACACCTTC. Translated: CASREGAWYGYTF.